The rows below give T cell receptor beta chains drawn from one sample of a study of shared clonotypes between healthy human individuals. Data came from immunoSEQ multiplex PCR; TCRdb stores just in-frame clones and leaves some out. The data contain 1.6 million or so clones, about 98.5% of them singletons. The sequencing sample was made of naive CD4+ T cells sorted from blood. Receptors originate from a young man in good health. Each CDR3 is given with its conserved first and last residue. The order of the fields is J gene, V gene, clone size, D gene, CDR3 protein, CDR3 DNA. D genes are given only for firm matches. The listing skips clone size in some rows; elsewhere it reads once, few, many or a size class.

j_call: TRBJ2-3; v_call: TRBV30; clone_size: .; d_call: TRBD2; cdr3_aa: CAWTGLAGNTDTQYF; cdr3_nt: TGTGCCTGGACCGGACTAGCGGGAAACACAGATACGCAGTATTTT
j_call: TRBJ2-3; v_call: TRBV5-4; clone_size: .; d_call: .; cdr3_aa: CASSLRETDTQYF; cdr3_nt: TGTGCCAGCAGCTTGCGGGAGACGGATACGCAGTATTTT
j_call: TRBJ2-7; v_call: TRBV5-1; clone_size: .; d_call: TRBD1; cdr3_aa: CASSLKGATSYEQYF; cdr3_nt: TGCGCCAGCAGCTTGAAGGGGGCGACTTCCTACGAGCAGTACTTC
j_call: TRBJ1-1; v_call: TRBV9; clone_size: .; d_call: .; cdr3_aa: CASSVVAAMNTEAFF; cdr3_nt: TGTGCCAGCAGCGTAGTGGCAGCAATGAACACTGAAGCTTTCTTT
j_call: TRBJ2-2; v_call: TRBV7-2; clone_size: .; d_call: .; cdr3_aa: CASSRAQGSGELFF; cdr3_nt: TGTGCCAGCAGCCGAGCGCAGGGATCCGGGGAGCTGTTTTTT
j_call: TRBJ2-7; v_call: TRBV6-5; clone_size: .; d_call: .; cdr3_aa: CASSRGVGFYEQYF; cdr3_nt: TGTGCCAGCAGCCGGGGTGTTGGGTTCTACGAGCAGTACTTC
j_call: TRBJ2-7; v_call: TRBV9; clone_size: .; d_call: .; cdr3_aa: CASSVSRDGEQYF; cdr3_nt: TGTGCCAGCAGCGTTTCGCGGGACGGCGAGCAGTACTTC
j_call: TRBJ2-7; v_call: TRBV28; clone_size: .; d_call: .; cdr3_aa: CASLRDTSYEQYF; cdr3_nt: TGTGCCAGCCTTCGGGACACCTCCTACGAGCAGTACTTC
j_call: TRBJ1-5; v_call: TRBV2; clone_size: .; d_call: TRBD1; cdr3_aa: CASSPGGGQPQHF; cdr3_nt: TGTGCCAGCAGTCCAGGGGGAGGTCAGCCCCAGCATTTT
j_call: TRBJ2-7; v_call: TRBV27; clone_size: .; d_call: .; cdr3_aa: CASSTRTGAYEQYF; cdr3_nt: TGTGCCAGCAGCACTCGGACCGGGGCCTACGAGCAGTACTTC
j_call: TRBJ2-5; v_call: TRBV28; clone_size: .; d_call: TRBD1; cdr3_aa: CASSSPGTGGETQYF; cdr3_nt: TGTGCCAGCAGTTCCCCCGGGACAGGGGGGGAGACCCAGTACTTC
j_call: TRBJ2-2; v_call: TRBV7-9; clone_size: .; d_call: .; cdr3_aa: CASSLQGKNTGELFF; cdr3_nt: TGTGCCAGCAGCTTACAGGGAAAGAACACCGGGGAGCTGTTTTTT
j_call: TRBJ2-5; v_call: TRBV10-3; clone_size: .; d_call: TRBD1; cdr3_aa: CAISLTGVEETQYF; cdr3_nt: TGTGCCATCAGCTTAACAGGGGTCGAAGAGACCCAGTACTTC
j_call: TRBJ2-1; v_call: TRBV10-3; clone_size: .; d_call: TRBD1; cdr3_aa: CAISEDRGLRYNEQFF; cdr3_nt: TGTGCCATCAGTGAGGACAGGGGGCTTAGGTACAATGAGCAGTTCTTC
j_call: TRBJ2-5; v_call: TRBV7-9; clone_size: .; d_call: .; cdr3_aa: CASSKLVGETQYF; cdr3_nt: TGTGCCAGCAGCAAGCTAGTTGGGGAGACCCAGTACTTC
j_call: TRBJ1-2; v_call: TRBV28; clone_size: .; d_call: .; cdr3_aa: CASSSGLGNYGYTF; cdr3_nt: TGTGCCAGCAGTTCGGGGTTGGGAAACTATGGCTACACCTTC
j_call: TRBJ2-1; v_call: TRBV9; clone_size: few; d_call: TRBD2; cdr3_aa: CASSATSGAYNEQFF; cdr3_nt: TGTGCCAGCAGCGCGACTAGCGGGGCCTACAATGAGCAGTTCTTC
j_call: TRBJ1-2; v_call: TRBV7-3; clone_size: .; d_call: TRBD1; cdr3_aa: CASSTQDRSNYGYTF; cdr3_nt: TGTGCCAGCAGCACCCAGGACAGGTCTAACTATGGCTACACCTTC
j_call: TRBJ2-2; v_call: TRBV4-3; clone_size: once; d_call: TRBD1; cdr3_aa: CASSQGQGSGTGELFF; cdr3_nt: TGCGCCAGCAGCCAGGGACAGGGATCGGGCACCGGGGAGCTGTTTTTT
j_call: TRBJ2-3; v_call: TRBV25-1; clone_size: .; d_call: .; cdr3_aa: CASSDTGHSTDTQYF; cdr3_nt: TGTGCCAGCAGTGACACGGGACACAGCACAGATACGCAGTATTTT
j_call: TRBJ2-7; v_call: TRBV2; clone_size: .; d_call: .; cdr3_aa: CASSDRQTYEQYF; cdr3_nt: TGTGCCAGCAGTGATCGACAGACCTACGAGCAGTACTTC
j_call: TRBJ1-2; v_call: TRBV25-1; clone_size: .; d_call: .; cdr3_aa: CASSEVNRDGYTF; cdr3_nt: TGTGCCAGCAGTGAGGTCAATCGAGACGGCTACACCTTC
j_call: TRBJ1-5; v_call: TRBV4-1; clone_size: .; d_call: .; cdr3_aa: CASSQVFSDQPQHF; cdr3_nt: TGCGCCAGCAGCCAAGTTTTTTCCGATCAGCCCCAGCATTTT
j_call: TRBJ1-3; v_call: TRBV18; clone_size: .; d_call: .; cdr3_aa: CASSPDSPGNTIYF; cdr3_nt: TGTGCCAGCTCACCGGACAGCCCTGGAAACACCATATATTTT
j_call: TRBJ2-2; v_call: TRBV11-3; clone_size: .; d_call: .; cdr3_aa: CASSLSGNTGELFF; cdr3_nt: TGTGCCAGCAGCTTGTCAGGGAACACCGGGGAGCTGTTTTTT
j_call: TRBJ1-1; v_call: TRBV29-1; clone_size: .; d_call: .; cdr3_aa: CSVAGRANTEAFF; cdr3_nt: TGCAGCGTTGCAGGTAGGGCGAACACTGAAGCTTTCTTT
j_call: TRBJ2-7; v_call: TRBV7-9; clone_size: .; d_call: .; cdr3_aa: CASSPGSGTGTYEQYF; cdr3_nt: TGTGCCAGCAGCCCCGGCTCAGGAACCGGCACCTACGAGCAGTACTTC
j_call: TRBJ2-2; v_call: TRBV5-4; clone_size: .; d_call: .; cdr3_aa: CASSLVAGNTGELFF; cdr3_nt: TGTGCCAGCAGCTTGGTTGCGGGGAACACCGGGGAGCTGTTTTTT
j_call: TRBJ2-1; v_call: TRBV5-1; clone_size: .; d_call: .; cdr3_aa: CASSLLVGSEYNEQFF; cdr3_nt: TGCGCCAGCAGCTTGTTGGTCGGCAGTGAGTACAATGAGCAGTTCTTC
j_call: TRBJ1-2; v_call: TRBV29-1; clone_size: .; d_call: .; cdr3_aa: CSTLLRQDGIYGYTF; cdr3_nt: TGCAGCACTCTCCTCAGGCAGGACGGAATTTATGGCTACACCTTC
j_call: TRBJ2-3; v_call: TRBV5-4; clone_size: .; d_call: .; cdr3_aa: CASSLSGPDTQYF; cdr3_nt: TGTGCCAGCAGCTTGTCAGGACCAGATACGCAGTATTTT
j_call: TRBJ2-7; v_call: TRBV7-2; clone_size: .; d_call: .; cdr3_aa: CASRQDFAAYEQYF; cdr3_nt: TGTGCCAGCAGACAGGACTTCGCGGCCTACGAGCAGTACTTC